The rows below give T cell receptor beta chains drawn from one sample of a study of blood T cell repertoires in COVID-19. Method: immunoSEQ multiplex PCR; TCRdb's copy keeps in-frame clones and lacks some. This sample has approximately 310,000 clones; around 90% occur once, and the top ten carry roughly 5.3%. The sample comprised PBMCs or T cells enriched from blood (not recorded which). Receptor source: a man in his fifties or sixties who had recovered from COVID-19. Each CDR3 is given with its conserved first and last residue. A D gene is named only where the DNA matches it firmly. Clone size is not always given. Where it is, it says once, few, many or a class for expanded clones.

TRBJ2-5,TRBV14,.,.,TGTGCCAGCAGCCGATTACGAGGCAGGGGCGAAGAGACCCAGTACTTC,CASSRLRGRGEETQYF
TRBJ2-7,TRBV2,.,.,TGTGCCAGCATACTCCCGGACAGCTCCTACGAGCAGTACTTC,CASILPDSSYEQYF
TRBJ1-1,TRBV6-1,.,.,TGTGCCAGCAGTGATAAGAGGATGAACACTGAAGCTTTCTTT,CASSDKRMNTEAFF
TRBJ2-3,TRBV4-2,once,.,TGTGCCAGCAGAGACCCGGGGGATAGCAGATCCACAGATACGCAGTATTTT,CASRDPGDSRSTDTQYF
TRBJ2-3,TRBV19,.,TRBD1,TGTGCCAGTAGTATAGTGACGACAGGGTATAAGCAGTATTTT,CASSIVTTGYKQYF
TRBJ1-3,TRBV5-6,.,TRBD1,TGTGCCAGCAGCTTCCTAGGACAGGGGACTGGAAACACCATATATTTT,CASSFLGQGTGNTIYF
TRBJ2-7,TRBV6-5,.,.,TGTGCCAGCAGGCAGGCCCCCAGATTTGAGCAGTACTTC,CASRQAPRFEQYF
TRBJ1-5,TRBV2,few,TRBD1,TGTGCCAGCAGTGAAGGGTCGGCAGGGGGGATTCAGCCCCAGCATTTT,CASSEGSAGGIQPQHF
TRBJ2-7,TRBV7-9,once,.,TGTGCCAGCAGCTTTGTCGGTACCACCTACGAGCAGTACTTC,CASSFVGTTYEQYF
TRBJ1-5,TRBV28,.,.,TGTACCAGCAGTTTCGGCGTCCTACTGGAGCAGCCCCAGCATTTT,CTSSFGVLLEQPQHF
TRBJ1-4,TRBV24-1,.,TRBD1,TGTGCCACCAGTGATGCCCGGGACAGGGAAGGGACGACTAATGAAAAACTGTTTTTT,CATSDARDREGTTNEKLFF
TRBJ2-3,TRBV7-6,.,TRBD2,TGTGCCAGCAGCTTAGTAACAGCGGGAGCCGGACCACGCCAGCAGTATTTT,CASSLVTAGAGPRQQYF
TRBJ2-5,TRBV11-3,.,.,TGTGCCAGCAGCTTGGGGCAGAAGGAGACCCAGTACTTC,CASSLGQKETQYF
TRBJ2-7,TRBV7-3,.,TRBD2,TGTGCCAGCAGCCCTGGGACTAGCGGGAGGTACGAGCAGTACTTC,CASSPGTSGRYEQYF
TRBJ2-7,TRBV10-3,.,TRBD1,TGTGCCATCAGCAGAGGGGACAGCTCCTACGAGCAGTACTTC,CAISRGDSSYEQYF
TRBJ2-3,TRBV6-4,once,TRBD2,TGTGCCAGCAGTGTTGCGGGGGGCCGCACAGATACGCAGTATTTT,CASSVAGGRTDTQYF
TRBJ1-1,TRBV27,.,.,TGTGCCAGCAGTATACAAGGTTACCGGGACACTGAAGCTTTCTTT,CASSIQGYRDTEAFF
TRBJ2-7,TRBV10-3,.,TRBD2,TGTGCCACGTCAAAAGAACCCGGGACTAGCGTCGAGCAGTACTTC,CATSKEPGTSVEQYF
TRBJ1-6,TRBV28,once,.,TGTGCCAGCAGTTTGGCGGGTTCTTCACCCCTCCACTTT,CASSLAGSSPLHF
TRBJ2-5,TRBV9,.,.,TGTGCCAGCAGCACCCCAGGGGTGGAGACCCAGTACTTC,CASSTPGVETQYF
TRBJ1-5,TRBV2,.,TRBD1,TGTGCCAGCGAGGAGGGGGCAGGACAGCCCCAGCATTTT,CASEEGAGQPQHF
TRBJ1-5,TRBV6-4,.,TRBD1,TGTGCCAGCAGTGACTCGGGGACAGGCCATGGGCACAATCAGCCCCAGCATTTT,CASSDSGTGHGHNQPQHF
TRBJ1-5,TRBV27,once,.,TGTGCCAGCAGCCTAAACTCCTATAGCAATCAGCCCCAGCATTTT,CASSLNSYSNQPQHF
TRBJ2-7,TRBV28,once,.,TGTGCCAGCAGTGTAGCCCCGGCAGGGGAGCAGTACTTC,CASSVAPAGEQYF
TRBJ1-2,TRBV20-1,few,.,TGCAGTGCTAGTTACGGGGTCGCTAACTATGGCTACACCTTC,CSASYGVANYGYTF
TRBJ1-6,TRBV30,few,.,TGTGCCTGGAGTGAACTTAATAATTCACCCCTCCACTTT,CAWSELNNSPLHF
TRBJ1-1,TRBV4-3,.,TRBD1,TGCGCCAGCAGCCAACAGGGGGTCGGAGCTTTCTTT,CASSQQGVGAFF
TRBJ1-4,TRBV7-9,.,.,TGTGCCAGCAGCTTAGCCGCAGGATTCAATGAAAAACTGTTTTTT,CASSLAAGFNEKLFF
TRBJ2-7,TRBV19,.,TRBD2,TGTGCCAGTAGTATAGCGGGAGGGCCCGTAGAGCAGTACTTC,CASSIAGGPVEQYF
TRBJ1-1,TRBV11-3,.,.,TGTGCCAGCAGCTTACAGGGAGGGGACACTGAAGCTTTCTTT,CASSLQGGDTEAFF
TRBJ1-2,TRBV28,.,TRBD1,TGTGCCAGCAGTTTATGGGGGACAGGGGGAGGACTCCCCTATGGCTACACCTTC,CASSLWGTGGGLPYGYTF
TRBJ2-7,TRBV14,.,.,TGTGCCAGCAGCCAAGGGCATGTGGTCTCCTCCTACGAGCAGTACTTC,CASSQGHVVSSYEQYF
TRBJ2-3,TRBV9,.,TRBD2,TGTGCCAGCAGCGTAGATCCTAGCGGGGATACGCAGTATTTT,CASSVDPSGDTQYF
TRBJ2-3,TRBV24-1,.,TRBD2,TGTGCCACGAGGACTAGCGGGGGCCCGAATACGCAGTATTTT,CATRTSGGPNTQYF
TRBJ2-1,TRBV6-2/TRBV6-3,.,TRBD1,TGTGCCAGCAGCCCCGGGACAGGGGGCTACAATGAGCAGTTCTTC,CASSPGTGGYNEQFF